The 12 T cell receptor beta chains below all came from one sample that was sequenced in a study of CD8 T cells in ankylosing spondylitis. A single record per CDR3 protein comes from TCRdb applying MiXCR to the 5' RACE reads. This repertoire shows about 160,000 distinct CDR3 sequences, about a sixth found once; its top ten account for approximately 7.8%. Source material: blood, either unsorted or a sorted T cell fraction (not recorded which). The origin of the receptors is a male donor with ankylosing spondylitis or in good health (not recorded which).

The chain has TRBV30 and TRBJ2-7, with 8 bases that match TRBD1. J gave up 7 bases and V 4 bases, and 12 bases lay outside the gene matches. This CDR3 is built from 14 residues. The germline CDR1 and CDR2 sequences are GTSNPN and SVGIG (reference sequence). CDR3 region: CAWTGDRSNIEQYF. The CDR3 nucleotides read TGTGCCTGGACTGGGGACAGGTCTAATATTGAGCAGTACTTC.

This clonotype was seen at least ten times. The chain couples TRBV10-1 to TRBJ2-1; 11 bases line up with TRBD2. The CDR3 contains 15 residues. V was clipped by 4 bases and J by 8 bases; unmatched bases: 7. In germline, CDR1 is WNHNN, CDR2 SYGVQD (reference sequence). CDR3 in DNA: TGCGCCAGCAGTGGTTTCACTAGCGGGAGTTATGAGCAGTTCTTC. Protein sequence: CASSGFTSGSYEQFF.

Comments on this clonotype: One end of the junction fails to match germline, which may point to a read error. This chain uses TRBV3-1 with TRBJ1-3; D gene ambiguous. Germline-derived CDR1 and CDR2 are LGHDT and YNNKEL (reference sequence). The CDR3 has 15 residues. The CDR3 DNA sequence: TGTACCAGCAGCCAAATAACCTACTCTGGAAACACCATATATTTT. Amino acids: CTSSQITYSGNTIYF.

The CDR3 DNA reads as TGTGCCAGCAGCACTAAAGATACGCAGTATTTT. Translating it yields CASSTKDTQYF. The chain employs TRBV6-5 and TRBJ2-3, with no clear D. The CDR3 totals 11 residues. CDR1 MNHEY and CDR2 SVGAGI come from the germline V gene. The V and J ends lost 6 bases and 5 bases respectively, with 6 bases between them.

In its sample, this clonotype was seen many times. V and J are TRBV19 and TRBJ1-5; a possible D gene is TRBD1 (6 bases). V lost 8 bases, J lost 0 bases, and 11 bases lay in between. There are 14 residues in the CDR3. The germline V gene encodes CDR1 LNHDA and CDR2 SQIVND (reference sequence). CDR3 residues: CASRTAYSNQPQHF. The CDR3 DNA reads as TGTGCCAGTCGGACAGCATATAGCAATCAGCCCCAGCATTTT.

This clonotype occurred many times. The rearrangement links TRBV6-1 to TRBJ1-2; TRBD1 is a possible D gene (6 bases). The length of the CDR3 is 19 residues. The V end lost 5 bases, the J end lost 0 bases, and 25 bases lay between the germline ends. Looked up from germline, CDR1 is MNHNS and CDR2 is SASEGT. CDR3 in DNA: TGTGCCAGCAGTACGAACGGAAGGACAGCGAGAAAAGCTAACTATGGCTACACCTTC. Translated, it gives CASSTNGRTARKANYGYTF.

This clonotype has just one count. The V and J genes are TRBV4-2 and TRBJ2-4, with D possibly being TRBD1 (6 bases). This CDR3 is built from 14 residues. Germline V gene lookup returns CDR1 LGHNA and CDR2 YNFKEQ. V was shortened by 0 bases and J by 6 bases, with 9 bases between the two germline ends. The CDR3 region has the DNA TGTGCCAGCAGCCAAGACGGACAGATAAACATTCAGTACTTC. It codes for CASSQDGQINIQYF.

This clonotype was recorded many times. V is TRBV28 and J is TRBJ1-2; TRBD1 aligns across 11 bases. V shed 5 bases, J shed 10 bases, and the junction held 9 bases outside the gene matches. Germline values: CDR1 MDHEN, CDR2 SYDVKM. The CDR3 contains 14 residues. The CDR3 spells CASSPEDRGRFYTF. The DNA of the CDR3 is TGTGCCAGCAGTCCTGAGGACAGGGGGCGTTTCTACACCTTC.

Comments on this clonotype: Compared with germline, one end of the junction differs, possibly owing to a read error. The rearrangement joins TRBV28 to TRBJ2-7; tentatively, D is TRBD1 (5 bases). This CDR3 has 12 residues. Looked up from germline, CDR1 is MDHEN and CDR2 is SYDVKM. The CDR3 DNA follows: TGTGCCAGTACAGGTTTCCCCTACAAGCAGTACTTC. Its protein product is CASTGFPYKQYF. Full variable domain (outside the CDR3, taken from reference TRBV28 and TRBJ2-7): DVKVTQSSRYLVKRTGEKVFLECVQDMDHENMFWYRQDPGLGLRLIYFSYDVKMKEKGDIPEGYSVSREKKERFSLILESASTNQTSMYLCASTGFPYKQYFGPGTRLTVT.

The rearrangement joins TRBV7-2 to TRBJ2-7, with D possibly matching TRBD1 (5 bases). The germline gives CDR1 SGHTA, CDR2 FQGNSA. The V gene lost 7 bases and the J gene lost 5 bases, with 15 bases spanning the gap. The CDR3 is 13 amino acids. CDR3 nucleotides: TGTGCCAGCACCACGAGCAGGGCCCACGAGCAGTACTTC. The encoded protein is CASTTSRAHEQYF.

CDR3 protein: CAISEGRTEAFF. Written as DNA, the CDR3 is TGTGCCATCAGTGAGGGACGGACGGAAGCTTTCTTT. The chain has TRBV10-3 and TRBJ1-1; no firm D call. V lost 2 bases and J 8 bases, leaving 9 bases between the germline ends. The CDR3 covers 12 residues. Germline CDR1 reads ENHRY; CDR2 reads SYGVKD.

This clonotype was seen a handful of times. This chain uses TRBV20-1 with TRBJ2-5, with D perhaps TRBD2 (5 bases). The V gene lost 6 bases and the J gene lost 4 bases, with 9 bases spanning the gap. Germline V lookup: CDR1 DFQATT, CDR2 SNEGSKA (reference sequence). This CDR3 has 11 residues. CDR3 in amino acids: CSAQAGETQYF. In DNA form, the CDR3 reads TGCAGTGCGCAGGCGGGAGAGACCCAGTACTTC.